What follows is one T cell receptor beta chain and its context. This sample was taken from a study of cytomegalovirus exposure and HLA in healthy donors. Germline CDR1 is LGHNA and CDR2 is YNFKEQ. Trimming took 0 bases from V and 1 from J; bases not matched to a gene: 12. This CDR3 comprises 19 residues. PCR involved 60 Vbeta and 13 Jbeta primers. Using immunoSEQ multiplex PCR, the repertoire was profiled, and TCRdb retains in-frame clones only, with some absent. Of some 150,000 clones in the sample, roughly 77% were seen once. This sequence was found in a human donor in good health. V is TRBV4-2 and J is TRBJ2-7, with 10 bases identical to TRBD2. The sequencing input was PBMCs. The DNA for the CDR3 is TGTGCCAGCAGCCAAGAGGTTAGCGGGGGGCCTCGGTGGTCCTACGAGCAGTACTTC. This gives the protein CASSQEVSGGPRWSYEQYF.